Below are 16 T cell receptor beta chains sequenced from a single sample in a study of CD8 T cells in ankylosing spondylitis. No antigens are known for them. TCRdb reanalysed the 5' RACE reads using MiXCR and keeps one entry per CDR3 protein. Of 750,000 to 850,000 distinct CDR3 sequences listed, 12% are singletons. Overall study results and limits: Ankylosing spondylitis blood appeared to be characterized by a TCR beta motif of several highly homologous variants.

Material: blood, either unsorted or a sorted T cell fraction (not recorded which). These receptors were taken from a male donor with ankylosing spondylitis.

The chain couples TRBV18 to TRBJ2-5, with D possibly TRBD2 on 6 matching bases. Germline CDR1 and CDR2: KGHSH and LQKENI. This CDR3 has 13 residues. V gave up 3 bases and J gave up 5 bases, with 10 bases separating them. CDR3 in DNA: TGTGCCAGCTCACCCCCTAGCGATGAGACCCAGTACTTC. Amino acids: CASSPPSDETQYF.

The sample holds a few counts of this clonotype. The rearrangement joins TRBV7-2 to TRBJ2-7, with 10 positions matching TRBD2. Per germline, CDR1 SGHTA and CDR2 FQGNSA. The CDR3 covers 16 residues. The trim removed 5 bases at V and 3 bases at J, leaving 10 bases unmatched. CDR3 in DNA: TGTGCCAGCAGCCGCAGCGGGGGGGGCATGGACTACGAGCAGTACTTC. This gives the protein CASSRSGGGMDYEQYF.

This clonotype was recorded a few times. The V call is TRBV10-3, the J call TRBJ2-2, with TRBD2 matching over 8 bases. The V segment lost 8 bases and the J segment 0 bases; nucleotides outside the gene matches: 5. The CDR3 sequence is 15 residues long. CDR1 ENHRY and CDR2 SYGVKD come from the germline V gene. As DNA, the CDR3 is TGTGCCATCGGTGGTAGCGGGGCGAACACCGGGGAGCTGTTTTTT. Residues: CAIGGSGANTGELFF.

The rearrangement uses TRBV12-3 or TRBV12-4 and TRBJ2-3, with 7 bases matching TRBD1. The CDR3 extends over 14 amino acids. V was clipped by 1 base and J by 4 bases; unmatched bases: 2. The DNA of the CDR3 is TGTGCCAGCAGTTTAGTCACAGGGGCAGATACGCAGTATTTT. Its translation: CASSLVTGADTQYF.

The chain joins TRBV15 to TRBJ1-5, with TRBD1 identical over 7 bases. From germline, CDR1 is LNHNV and CDR2 YYDKDF (reference sequence). The CDR3 extends over 15 amino acids. V lost 3 bases and J lost 6; bases outside the gene matches: 8. As DNA, the CDR3 is TGTGCCACCAGCAGCAGGGGGGTGACTGGTCAGCCCCAGCATTTT. Encoded protein: CATSSRGVTGQPQHF.

This clonotype was seen more than once but under ten times. CDR3 nucleotides: TGTGCCAGCAGCCAACGGGAGAGTTGGAACATTCAGTACTTC. This gives the protein CASSQRESWNIQYF. This chain links TRBV4-2 with TRBJ2-4; the D gene is possibly TRBD2 (6 bases). The CDR3 spans 14 residues. V lost 2 bases, J lost 7 bases, and 12 bases lay in between. Germline V gene data show CDR1 as LGHNA and CDR2 as YNFKEQ.

This clonotype occurred a few times. The chain carries TRBV5-4 and TRBJ2-3; D is possibly TRBD2 (6 bases). There are 14 residues in the CDR3. Trimming left V 4 bases short and J 1 base short, with 10 bases between. Germline V gene sequence: CDR1 SGHNT, CDR2 YYREEE (reference sequence). CDR3 sequence: CASSPWGGTDTQYF. The DNA for the CDR3 is TGTGCCAGCAGCCCCTGGGGGGGCACAGATACGCAGTATTTT.

In this sample, this clonotype turned up a few times. The chain is built from TRBV3-1 and TRBJ2-3; D unresolved. The V end lost 1 base, the J end lost 1 base, and 9 bases lay between the germline ends. Per germline, CDR1 LGHDT and CDR2 YNNKEL (reference sequence). The CDR3 is 15 amino acids. DNA of the CDR3: TGTGCCAGCAGCCAAGTGTTATCGGGCACAGATACGCAGTATTTT. Its protein product is CASSQVLSGTDTQYF.

There are many counts of this clonotype. This rearrangement joins TRBV7-2 to TRBJ2-1; no clear D gene. This CDR3 region has 14 residues. CDR1 and CDR2 (germline): SGHTA, FQGNSA. Trimming pared 3 bases from V and 8 bases from J, leaving 14 bases between. The CDR3 protein is CASSFRPRMDEQFF. As DNA, the CDR3 is TGTGCCAGCAGCTTCAGGCCCCGGATGGATGAGCAGTTCTTC.

The chain joins TRBV4-1 to TRBJ1-1; D gene uncertain. CDR1 is MGHRA and CDR2 is YSYEKL in the germline V gene. The CDR3 sequence is 16 residues long. V lost 1 base and J 0 bases, leaving 12 bases between the germline ends. This CDR3 reads CASSQAPNNMNTEAFF. The CDR3 DNA is TGCGCCAGCAGCCAAGCCCCGAACAATATGAACACTGAAGCTTTCTTT.

The chain uses TRBV4-3 and TRBJ1-4; D not certain. Germline V CDR1 and CDR2: LGHNA, YSLEER. Trimming shortened V by 0 bases and J by 8 bases, and 16 bases separated the two germline ends. The CDR3 extends over 16 amino acids. The DNA for the CDR3 is TGCGCCAGCAGCCAAGAGTGGGTGACTGGGGAAGAAAAACTGTTTTTT. Translating it yields CASSQEWVTGEEKLFF.

This clonotype was counted only a few times. The chain combines TRBV6-6 with TRBJ2-3; D is possibly TRBD2 (5 bases). V gave up 5 bases and J gave up 6 bases, with 12 bases separating them. Germline values: CDR1 MNHNY, CDR2 SVGAGI (reference sequence). The CDR3 runs to 13 residues. CDR3: CASSTPGVDTQYF. The CDR3, as DNA: TGTGCCAGCAGTACGCCCGGGGTCGATACGCAGTATTTT.

The chain employs TRBV20-1 and TRBJ2-5; perhaps TRBD2 as D (5 bases). This CDR3 is 13 amino acids long. Germline values: CDR1 DFQATT, CDR2 SNEGSKA (reference sequence). The V and J ends lost 6 bases and 4 bases respectively, with 15 bases between them. CDR3 protein: CSALTTAAETQYF. In DNA, the CDR3 is TGCAGTGCCCTGACAACAGCGGCAGAGACCCAGTACTTC.

The chain joins TRBV5-1 to TRBJ2-3; possible D gene TRBD2, 6 bases. CDR1 is SGHRS, CDR2 YFSETQ, per germline. The CDR3 is made up of 15 amino acids. V was shortened by 7 bases and J by 0 bases, with 15 bases between the two germline ends. For the CDR3, the DNA is TGCGCCAGCTCGGGGGACTTAAAGAGCACAGATACGCAGTATTTT. This translates into CASSGDLKSTDTQYF.

The J gene is TRBJ1-1, the V gene TRBV29-1; D is ambiguous. Germline loops: CDR1 SQVTM, CDR2 ANQGSEA. V was trimmed by 4 bases and J by 3 bases, leaving 9 bases between them. CDR3 length: 12 residues. The CDR3 here is CSVGGADTEAFF. The CDR3 DNA follows: TGCAGCGTTGGGGGAGCGGACACTGAAGCTTTCTTT. Full variable domain (rest looked up from reference TRBV29-1 and TRBJ1-1): SAVISQKPSRDICQRGTSLTIQCQVDSQVTMMFWYRQQPGQSLTLIATANQGSEATYESGFVIDKFPISRPNLTFSTLTVSNMSPEDSSIYLCSVGGADTEAFFGQGTRLTVV.

This clonotype was found many times. The J gene is TRBJ2-4, the V gene TRBV6-1; D is undetermined. Trimming took 6 bases from V and 0 from J, leaving 12 bases between them. Germline CDR1 is MNHNS and CDR2 is SASEGT. The CDR3 spans 15 residues. The DNA for the CDR3 is TGTGCCAGCAGGGTATCCCGATTAGCCAAAAACATTCAGTACTTC. Its translation: CASRVSRLAKNIQYF.